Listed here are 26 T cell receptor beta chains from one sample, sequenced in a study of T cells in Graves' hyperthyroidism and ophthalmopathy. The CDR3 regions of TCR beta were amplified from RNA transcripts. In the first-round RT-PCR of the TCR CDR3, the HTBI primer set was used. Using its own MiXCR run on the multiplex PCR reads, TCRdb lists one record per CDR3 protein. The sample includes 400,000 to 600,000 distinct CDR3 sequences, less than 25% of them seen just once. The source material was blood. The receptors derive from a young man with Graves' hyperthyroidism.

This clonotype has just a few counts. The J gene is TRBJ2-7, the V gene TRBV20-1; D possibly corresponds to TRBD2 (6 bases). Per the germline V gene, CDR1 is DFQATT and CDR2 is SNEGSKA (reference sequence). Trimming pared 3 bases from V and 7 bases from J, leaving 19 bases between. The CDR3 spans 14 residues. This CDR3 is CSASWDSSFGEQYF. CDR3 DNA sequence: TGCAGTGCTAGCTGGGACTCCTCCTTTGGGGAGCAGTACTTC.

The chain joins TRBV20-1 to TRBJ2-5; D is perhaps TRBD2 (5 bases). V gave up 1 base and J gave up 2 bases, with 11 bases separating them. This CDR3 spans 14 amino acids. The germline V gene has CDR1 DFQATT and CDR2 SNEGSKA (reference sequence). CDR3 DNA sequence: TGCAGTGCTAGAGGGGGAGAGTCACAAGAGACCCAGTACTTC. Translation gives CSARGGESQETQYF.

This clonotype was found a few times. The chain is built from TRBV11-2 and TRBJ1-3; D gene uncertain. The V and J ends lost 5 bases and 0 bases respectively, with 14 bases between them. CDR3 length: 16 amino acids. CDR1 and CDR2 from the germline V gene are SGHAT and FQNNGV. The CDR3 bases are TGTGCCAGCAGCCCCGATGGCATTTCCTCTGGAAACACCATATATTTT. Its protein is CASSPDGISSGNTIYF.

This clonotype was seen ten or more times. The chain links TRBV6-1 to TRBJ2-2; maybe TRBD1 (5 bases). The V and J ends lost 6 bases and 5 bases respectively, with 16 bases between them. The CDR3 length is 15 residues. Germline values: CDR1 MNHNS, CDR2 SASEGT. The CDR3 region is CASSGWGRSTGELFF. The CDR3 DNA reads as TGTGCCAGCAGCGGGTGGGGCAGGAGTACCGGGGAGCTGTTTTTT.

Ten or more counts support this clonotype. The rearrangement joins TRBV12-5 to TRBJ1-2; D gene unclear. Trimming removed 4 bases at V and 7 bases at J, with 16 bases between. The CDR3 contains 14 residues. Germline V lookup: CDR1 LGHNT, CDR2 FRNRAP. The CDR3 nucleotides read TGTGCTAGTGGTTCCCTACCCCGGCCAGGTGGCTACACCTTC. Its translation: CASGSLPRPGGYTF.

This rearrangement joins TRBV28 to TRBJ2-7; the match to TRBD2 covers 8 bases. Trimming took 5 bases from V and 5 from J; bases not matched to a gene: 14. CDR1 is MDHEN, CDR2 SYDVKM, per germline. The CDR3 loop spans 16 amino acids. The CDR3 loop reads CASSPAGATGIDEQYF. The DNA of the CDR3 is TGTGCCAGCAGTCCAGCGGGGGCTACGGGCATCGACGAGCAGTACTTC.

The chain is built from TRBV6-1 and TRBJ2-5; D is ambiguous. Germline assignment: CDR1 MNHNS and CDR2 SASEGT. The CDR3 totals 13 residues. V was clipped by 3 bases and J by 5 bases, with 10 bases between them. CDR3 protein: CASSDAVAETQYF. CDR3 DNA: TGTGCCAGCAGTGATGCAGTCGCGGAGACCCAGTACTTC.

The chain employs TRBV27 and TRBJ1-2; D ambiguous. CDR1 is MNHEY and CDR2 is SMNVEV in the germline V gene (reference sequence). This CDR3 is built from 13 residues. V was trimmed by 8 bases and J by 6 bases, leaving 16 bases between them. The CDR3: CASSRRRADGYTF. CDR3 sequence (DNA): TGTGCCAGCTCACGTAGGCGGGCGGATGGCTACACCTTC.

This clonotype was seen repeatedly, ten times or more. CDR3 sequence (DNA): TGTGCCAGCAGCTTAGGGGTGGGCTCTGAAGCTTTCTTT. It codes for CASSLGVGSEAFF. The V gene is TRBV11-2, the J gene TRBJ1-1; D remains unclear. The CDR3 extends over 13 amino acids. Germline-derived CDR1 and CDR2 are SGHAT and FQNNGV. Deletions cut 1 base from V and 6 bases from J, with 9 bases between.

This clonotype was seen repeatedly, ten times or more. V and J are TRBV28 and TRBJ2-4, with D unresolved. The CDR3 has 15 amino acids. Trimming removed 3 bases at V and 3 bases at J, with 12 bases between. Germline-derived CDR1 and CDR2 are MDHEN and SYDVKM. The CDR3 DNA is TGTGCCAGCAGTTTCGTTAAGTGGGGCAAAAACATTCAGTACTTC. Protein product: CASSFVKWGKNIQYF.

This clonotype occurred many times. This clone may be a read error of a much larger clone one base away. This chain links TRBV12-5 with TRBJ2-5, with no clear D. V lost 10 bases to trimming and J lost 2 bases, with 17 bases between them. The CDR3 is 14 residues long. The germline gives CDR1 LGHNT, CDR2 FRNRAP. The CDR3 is CANALDGRQETQYF. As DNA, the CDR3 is TGTGCTAATGCCCTGGACGGACGTCAAGAGACCCAGTACTTC.

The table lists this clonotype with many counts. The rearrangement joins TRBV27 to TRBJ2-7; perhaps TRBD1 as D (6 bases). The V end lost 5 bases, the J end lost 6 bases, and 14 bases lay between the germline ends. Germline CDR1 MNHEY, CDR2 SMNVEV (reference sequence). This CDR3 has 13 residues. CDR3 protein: CASSPPEGGEQYF. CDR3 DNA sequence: TGTGCCAGCAGTCCACCCGAAGGGGGCGAGCAGTACTTC.

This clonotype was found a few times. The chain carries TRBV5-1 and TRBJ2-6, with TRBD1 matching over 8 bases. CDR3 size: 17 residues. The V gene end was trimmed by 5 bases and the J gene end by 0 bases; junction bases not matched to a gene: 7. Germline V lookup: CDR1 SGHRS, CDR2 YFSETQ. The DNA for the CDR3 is TGCGCCAGCAGTTCCGGGACAGGCTTCTCTGGGGCCAACGTCCTGACTTTC. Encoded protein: CASSSGTGFSGANVLTF.

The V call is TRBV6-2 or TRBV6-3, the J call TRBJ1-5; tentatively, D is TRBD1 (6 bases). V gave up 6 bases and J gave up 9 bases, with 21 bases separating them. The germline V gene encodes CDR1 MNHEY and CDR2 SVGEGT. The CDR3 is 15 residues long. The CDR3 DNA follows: TGTGCCAGCAGGGTGACAGGCCGTTGGGGGCCGCCCCAGCATTTT. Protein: CASRVTGRWGPPQHF.

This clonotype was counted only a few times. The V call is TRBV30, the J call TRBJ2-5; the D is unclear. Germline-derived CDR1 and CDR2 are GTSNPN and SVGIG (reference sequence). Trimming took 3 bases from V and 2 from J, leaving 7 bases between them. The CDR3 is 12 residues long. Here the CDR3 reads CAWRAEQETQYF. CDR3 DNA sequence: TGTGCCTGGAGGGCAGAACAAGAGACCCAGTACTTC.

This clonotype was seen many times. The CDR3 region is CATSDLSREGEQYF. The CDR3 nucleotides are TGTGCCACCAGTGATTTATCCAGGGAAGGCGAGCAGTACTTC. This chain connects TRBV24-1 to TRBJ2-7; TRBD1 is a possible D gene (5 bases). CDR1 and CDR2 (germline): KGHDR, SFDVKD. Trimming took off 1 base at V and 6 bases at J, with 12 bases between the two ends. There are 14 residues in the CDR3.

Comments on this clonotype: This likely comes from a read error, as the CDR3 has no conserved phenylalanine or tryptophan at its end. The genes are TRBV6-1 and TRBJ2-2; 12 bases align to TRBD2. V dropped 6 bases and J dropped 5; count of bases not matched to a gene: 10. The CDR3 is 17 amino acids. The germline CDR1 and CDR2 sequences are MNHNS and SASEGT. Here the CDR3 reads CASSPATSGRRTGELFL. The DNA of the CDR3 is TGTGCCAGCAGCCCCGCAACTAGCGGGAGGAGGACCGGGGAGCTGTTTTTG.

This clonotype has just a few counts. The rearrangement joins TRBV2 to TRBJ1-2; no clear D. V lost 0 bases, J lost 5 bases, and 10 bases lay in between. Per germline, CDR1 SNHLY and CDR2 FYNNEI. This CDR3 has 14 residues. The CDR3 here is CASSEALEGYGYTF. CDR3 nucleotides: TGTGCCAGCAGTGAAGCCTTAGAAGGTTATGGCTACACCTTC.

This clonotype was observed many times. CDR3 loop: CASSEAEGSPFF. For the CDR3, the DNA is TGTGCCAGCAGTGAAGCGGAGGGGAGTCCTTTCTTT. The rearrangement joins TRBV2 to TRBJ1-1, with D possibly being TRBD1 (5 bases). V lost 0 bases, J lost 12 bases, and 11 bases lay in between. This CDR3 is built from 12 residues. The V gene's germline CDR1 is SNHLY and CDR2 FYNNEI.

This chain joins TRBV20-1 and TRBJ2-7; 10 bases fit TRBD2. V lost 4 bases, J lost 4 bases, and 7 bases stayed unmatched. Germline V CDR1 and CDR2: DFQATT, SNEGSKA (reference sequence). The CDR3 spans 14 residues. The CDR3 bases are TGCAGTGCTACCGGGACTAGCGTCTCGTACGAGCAGTACTTC. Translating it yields CSATGTSVSYEQYF.

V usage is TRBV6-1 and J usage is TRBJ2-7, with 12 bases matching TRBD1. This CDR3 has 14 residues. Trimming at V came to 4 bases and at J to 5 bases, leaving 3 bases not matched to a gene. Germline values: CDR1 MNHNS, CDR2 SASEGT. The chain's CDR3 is CASSAGTGGDEQYF. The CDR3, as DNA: TGTGCCAGCAGTGCCGGGACAGGGGGCGACGAGCAGTACTTC.

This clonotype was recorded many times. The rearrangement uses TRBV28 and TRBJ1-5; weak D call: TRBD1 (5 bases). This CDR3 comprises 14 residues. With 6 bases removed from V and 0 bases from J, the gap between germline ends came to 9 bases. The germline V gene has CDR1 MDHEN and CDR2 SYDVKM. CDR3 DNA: TGTGCCAGCAGCGGGGGGAATAGCAATCAGCCCCAGCATTTT. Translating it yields CASSGGNSNQPQHF.

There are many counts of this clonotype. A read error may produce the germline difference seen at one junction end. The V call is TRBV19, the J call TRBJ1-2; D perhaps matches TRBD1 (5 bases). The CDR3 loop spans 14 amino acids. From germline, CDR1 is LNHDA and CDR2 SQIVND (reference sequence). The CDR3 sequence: CASSIMDTDYGYTF. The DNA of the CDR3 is TGCGCCAGTAGTATAATGGACACGGACTATGGCTACACCTTC.

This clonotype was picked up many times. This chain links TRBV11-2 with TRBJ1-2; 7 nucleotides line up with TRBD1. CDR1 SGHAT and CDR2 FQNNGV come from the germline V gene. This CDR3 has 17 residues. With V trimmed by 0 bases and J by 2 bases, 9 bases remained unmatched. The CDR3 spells CASSLDVGTAINYGYTF. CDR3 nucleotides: TGTGCCAGCAGCTTAGATGTAGGGACAGCTATCAACTATGGCTACACCTTC.

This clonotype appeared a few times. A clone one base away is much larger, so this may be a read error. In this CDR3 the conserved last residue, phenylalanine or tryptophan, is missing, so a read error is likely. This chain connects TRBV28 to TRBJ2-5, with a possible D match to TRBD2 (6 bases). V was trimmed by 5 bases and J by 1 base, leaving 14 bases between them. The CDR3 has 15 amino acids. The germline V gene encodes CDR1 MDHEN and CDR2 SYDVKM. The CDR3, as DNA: TGTGCCAGCAGTCCACTGCGGGGATTCCAAGAGACCCAGTACCTC. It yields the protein CASSPLRGFQETQYL.

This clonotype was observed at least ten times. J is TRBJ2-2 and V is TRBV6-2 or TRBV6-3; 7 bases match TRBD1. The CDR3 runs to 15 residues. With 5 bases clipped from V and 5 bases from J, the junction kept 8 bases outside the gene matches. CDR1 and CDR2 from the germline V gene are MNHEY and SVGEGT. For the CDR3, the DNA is TGTGCCAGCAGTAACCACAGGGGAAAAACCGGGGAGCTGTTTTTT. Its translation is CASSNHRGKTGELFF.